This TCR beta chain was documented in a study of control samples from healthy donors and cancer patients. The data were produced by immunoSEQ multiplex PCR, yet TCRdb's version contains in-frame clones alone and is incomplete. The sample lists roughly 130,000 clones; approximately 86% were seen once. CDR3 length: 11 amino acids. V was trimmed by 2 bases and J by 9 bases, leaving 9 bases between them. From germline, CDR1 is SGHNT and CDR2 YYREEE (reference sequence). The clonotype was recovered from a woman aged 25 to 39 in good health. The sample was blood. This chain links TRBV5-4 with TRBJ2-7; D remains ambiguous. The CDR3 nucleotides are TGTGCCAGCAGCTTAGGAGCGAGGCAGTACTTC. Translation: CASSLGARQYF.